Below are 20 T cell receptor beta chains sequenced from a single sample in a study of T cells in localized non-small cell lung cancer. Assay used: immunoSEQ multiplex PCR; TCRdb lists only in-frame clones, some missing. The table lists some 90,000 clones, over 80% of them singletons. This specimen was peripheral blood, taken before any cancer treatment. These receptors all stem from a man aged 40 to 75 with stage I squamous cell lung carcinoma.

On this clone itself: The sample holds other DNA sequences that translate to the same CDR3. The V call is TRBV6-1, the J call TRBJ2-7; D not certain. The V end lost 6 bases, the J end lost 6 bases, and 0 bases lay between the germline ends. Germline V CDR1 and CDR2: MNHNS, SASEGT. This CDR3 spans 8 amino acids. CDR3 region: CASSEQYF. As DNA, the CDR3 is TGTGCCAGCAGCGAGCAGTACTTC.

The chain combines TRBV5-1 with TRBJ2-2, with D maybe TRBD2 (5 bases). Trimming shortened V by 0 bases and J by 1 base, and 10 bases separated the two germline ends. The CDR3 extends over 16 amino acids. Looked up from germline, CDR1 is SGHRS and CDR2 is YFSETQ. In DNA form, the CDR3 reads TGCGCCAGCAGCTTGGGGACTGGGAAGAACACCGGGGAGCTGTTTTTT. Encoded protein: CASSLGTGKNTGELFF. Looking up the rest from reference TRBV5-1 and TRBJ2-2 gives the full variable domain: KAGVTQTPRYLIKTRGQQVTLSCSPISGHRSVSWYQQTPGQGLQFLFEYFSETQRNKGNFPGRFSGRQFSNSRSEMNVSTLELGDSALYLCASSLGTGKNTGELFFGEGSRLTVL.

The chain combines TRBV7-2 with TRBJ2-7; unclear D gene. This CDR3 is built from 13 residues. Germline V gene sequence: CDR1 SGHTA, CDR2 FQGNSA. Between the trimmed V and J ends, which lost 1 base and 3 bases, there was a span of 7 bases. The chain's CDR3 is CASSLDSIYEQYF. The CDR3 DNA follows: TGTGCCAGCAGCTTAGACAGTATCTACGAGCAGTACTTC.

The chain joins TRBV7-2 to TRBJ2-1; weak D call: TRBD1 (6 bases). Trimming removed 4 bases from V and 1 base from J, with 8 bases in between. The CDR3 spans 14 residues. Germline values: CDR1 SGHTA, CDR2 FQGNSA. The CDR3 sequence is CASSWGTSYNEQFF. The DNA of the CDR3 is TGTGCCAGCAGCTGGGGGACATCCTACAATGAGCAGTTCTTC.

The chain employs TRBV7-8 and TRBJ1-5; D gene ambiguous. Trimming took 0 bases from V and 7 from J, leaving 10 bases between them. Looked up from germline, CDR1 is SGHVS and CDR2 is FQNEAQ. The CDR3 is 14 amino acids. Written as DNA, the CDR3 is TGTGCCAGCAGCTTAGCGCGGGGTGTGCAGCCCCAGCATTTT. It yields the protein CASSLARGVQPQHF.

V usage is TRBV7-9 and J usage is TRBJ2-2; possibly TRBD1 for D (5 bases). Germline CDR1 SEHNR, CDR2 FQNEAQ (reference sequence). V lost 0 bases and J lost 4, with 18 bases in between. The CDR3 extends over 18 amino acids. CDR3: CASSLALFQGLATGELFF. CDR3 nucleotide sequence: TGTGCCAGCAGCTTAGCCTTGTTTCAGGGTCTTGCCACCGGGGAGCTGTTTTTT.

The chain links TRBV9 to TRBJ2-4; D call uncertain. Germline V CDR1 and CDR2: SGDLS, YYNGEE. CDR3 length: 19 amino acids. Trimming took 0 bases from V and 0 from J, leaving 19 bases between them. CDR3 nucleotide sequence: TGTGCCAGCAGCGTAGACAGCTCGGCAAATCAAATAGCCAAAAACATTCAGTACTTC. This translates into CASSVDSSANQIAKNIQYF.

The J gene is TRBJ1-2, the V gene TRBV5-8, with unresolved D. CDR1 and CDR2 from the germline V gene are SGHTS and YDEGEE. The V gene lost 5 bases and the J gene lost 5 bases, with 13 bases spanning the gap. The CDR3 has 13 amino acids. This CDR3 reads CASRILAIYGYTF. DNA of the CDR3: TGTGCCAGCAGAATATTGGCCATTTATGGCTACACCTTC.

The genes are TRBV19 and TRBJ1-1; tentative D call: TRBD1 (6 bases). V was pared by 7 bases and J by 4 bases, with 16 bases between. The CDR3 covers 14 residues. Germline V gene lookup returns CDR1 LNHDA and CDR2 SQIVND (reference sequence). CDR3 amino acids: CASNKQGPVTEAFF. CDR3 nucleotide sequence: TGTGCCAGTAATAAACAGGGCCCGGTCACTGAAGCTTTCTTT. Together with reference TRBV19 and TRBJ1-1, the CDR3 gives the full variable domain: DGGITQSPKYLFRKEGQNVTLSCEQNLNHDAMYWYRQDPGQGLRLIYYSQIVNDFQKGDIAEGYSVSREKKESFPLTVTSAQKNPTAFYLCASNKQGPVTEAFFGQGTRLTVV.

The chain links TRBV7-2 to TRBJ1-3; the match to TRBD1 covers 7 bases. CDR1 is SGHTA and CDR2 is FQGNSA in the germline V gene. The V segment lost 6 bases and the J segment 0 bases; nucleotides outside the gene matches: 5. This CDR3 is built from 15 residues. Written as DNA, the CDR3 is TGTGCCAGCAGACGACAGGGAAGCTCTGGAAACACCATATATTTT. Protein product: CASRRQGSSGNTIYF.

The chain has TRBV11-2 and TRBJ1-6; no definite D call. This CDR3 contains 18 residues. CDR1 is SGHAT, CDR2 FQNNGV, per germline. V lost 2 bases and J 1 base, leaving 15 bases between the germline ends. The CDR3 coding sequence is TGTGCCAGCAGCTTACGAAATTCCCTAGAATCCTATAATTCACCCCTCCACTTT. It is translated as CASSLRNSLESYNSPLHF. The whole variable domain, remainder taken from reference TRBV11-2 and TRBJ1-6, is EAGVAQSPRYKIIEKRQSVAFWCNPISGHATLYWYQQILGQGPKLLIQFQNNGVVDDSQLPKDRFSAERLKGVDSTLKIQPAKLEDSAVYLCASSLRNSLESYNSPLHFGNGTRLTVT.

The genes are TRBV4-1 and TRBJ1-2; weak D call: TRBD1 (6 bases). The CDR3 extends over 15 amino acids. CDR1 is MGHRA, CDR2 YSYEKL, per germline. Trimming shortened V by 5 bases and J by 6 bases, and 19 bases separated the two germline ends. This CDR3 reads CASSSQTGSGHGYTF. CDR3 DNA sequence: TGCGCCAGCAGCTCACAAACAGGGAGTGGTCATGGCTACACCTTC.

This clone was recorded a few times. V gene TRBV5-1 combines with J gene TRBJ1-1; the D gene is possibly TRBD1 (5 bases). V dropped 0 bases and J dropped 6 bases, with 18 bases sitting between them. The CDR3 has 16 amino acids. Per germline, CDR1 SGHRS and CDR2 YFSETQ. Here the CDR3 reads CASSLGATAITSEAFF. The CDR3 coding sequence is TGCGCCAGCAGCTTGGGTGCGACAGCTATCACTTCTGAAGCTTTCTTT.

The chain's CDR3 is CAISEPGQGGHTIYF. CDR3 nucleotide sequence: TGTGCCATCAGTGAACCGGGACAGGGAGGGCACACCATATATTTT. The chain couples TRBV10-3 to TRBJ1-3, with 9 bases aligning to TRBD1. This CDR3 has 15 amino acids. V was clipped by 3 bases and J by 8 bases; unmatched bases: 8. CDR1 and CDR2 (germline): ENHRY, SYGVKD.

This chain joins TRBV19 and TRBJ2-2; D could derive from TRBD1 or TRBD2 (5 bases each). Germline lookup yields CDR1 LNHDA and CDR2 SQIVND (reference sequence). The CDR3 contains 15 residues. Trimming removed 0 bases from V and 5 bases from J, with 10 bases in between. The CDR3 region has the DNA TGTGCCAGTAGTATAGAGGGTGGGGGTACCGGGGAGCTGTTTTTT. Protein sequence: CASSIEGGGTGELFF.

The chain couples TRBV19 to TRBJ2-1; 7 nucleotides match TRBD1. Germline loops: CDR1 LNHDA, CDR2 SQIVND (reference sequence). The CDR3 loop spans 14 amino acids. With V trimmed by 5 bases and J by 7 bases, 8 bases remained unmatched. The CDR3 sequence is CASSSPGQSNEQFF. For the CDR3, the DNA is TGTGCCAGTAGTTCACCGGGACAGTCTAATGAGCAGTTCTTC.

The J gene is TRBJ1-2, the V gene TRBV19, with D tentatively TRBD1 (5 bases). The CDR3 has 12 amino acids. From germline, CDR1 is LNHDA and CDR2 SQIVND (reference sequence). Trimming took off 6 bases at V and 6 bases at J, with 11 bases between the two ends. CDR3 sequence: CASSGHYHGYTF. The CDR3, as DNA: TGTGCCAGTAGCGGACATTACCATGGCTACACCTTC.

The genes are TRBV2 and TRBJ2-1; D is perhaps TRBD1 (5 bases). Per germline, CDR1 SNHLY and CDR2 FYNNEI. Trimming cost V 9 bases and J 7 bases, with 13 bases left between them. The CDR3 runs 12 residues. The CDR3 nucleotides are TGTGCCAGGAGAGGCCAGGGTAATGAGCAGTTCTTC. Protein product: CARRGQGNEQFF.

The V gene is TRBV6-1, the J gene TRBJ1-5, with D perhaps TRBD1 (5 bases). Trimming removed 4 bases at V and 1 base at J, with 14 bases between. The CDR3 has 16 amino acids. Germline V CDR1 and CDR2: MNHNS, SASEGT. This chain's CDR3 is CASSGPVQGSNQPQHF. The CDR3 DNA follows: TGTGCCAGCAGTGGGCCAGTCCAGGGAAGCAATCAGCCCCAGCATTTT.

This clone was seen a handful of times. This sequence joins TRBV13 and TRBJ1-1; D is ambiguous. Germline values: CDR1 PRHDT, CDR2 FYEKMQ (reference sequence). This CDR3 is 13 amino acids long. Trimming removed 6 bases at V and 0 bases at J, with 8 bases between. The CDR3 region has the DNA TGTGCCAGCAGGGGAACGATGAACACTGAAGCTTTCTTT. Translation gives CASRGTMNTEAFF.